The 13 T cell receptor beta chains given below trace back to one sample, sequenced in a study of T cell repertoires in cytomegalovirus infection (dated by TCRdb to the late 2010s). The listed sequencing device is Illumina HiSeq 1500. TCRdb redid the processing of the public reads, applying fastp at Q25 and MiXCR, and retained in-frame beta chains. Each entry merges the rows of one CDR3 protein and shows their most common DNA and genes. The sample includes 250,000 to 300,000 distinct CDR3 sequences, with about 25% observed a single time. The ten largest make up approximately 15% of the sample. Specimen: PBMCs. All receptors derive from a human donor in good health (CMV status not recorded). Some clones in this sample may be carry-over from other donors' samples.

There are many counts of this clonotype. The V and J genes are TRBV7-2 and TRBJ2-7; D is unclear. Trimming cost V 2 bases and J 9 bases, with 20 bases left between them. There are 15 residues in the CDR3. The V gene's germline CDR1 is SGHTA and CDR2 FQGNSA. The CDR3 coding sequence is TGTGCCAGCAGCTTATTCGACCCGGACCGCTGGCGGCAGTACTTC. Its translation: CASSLFDPDRWRQYF.

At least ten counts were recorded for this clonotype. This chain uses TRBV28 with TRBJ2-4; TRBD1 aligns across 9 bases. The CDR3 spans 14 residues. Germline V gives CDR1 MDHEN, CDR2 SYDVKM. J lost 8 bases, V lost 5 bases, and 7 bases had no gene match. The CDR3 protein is CASSQQGAGDIQYF. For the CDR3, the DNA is TGTGCCAGCAGTCAACAGGGGGCTGGAGACATTCAGTACTTC.

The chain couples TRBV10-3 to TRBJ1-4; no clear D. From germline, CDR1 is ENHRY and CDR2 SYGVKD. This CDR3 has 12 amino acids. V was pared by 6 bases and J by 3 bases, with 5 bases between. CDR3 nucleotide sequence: TGTGCCATCAGGGATTCTAATGAAAAACTGTTTTTT. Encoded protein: CAIRDSNEKLFF.

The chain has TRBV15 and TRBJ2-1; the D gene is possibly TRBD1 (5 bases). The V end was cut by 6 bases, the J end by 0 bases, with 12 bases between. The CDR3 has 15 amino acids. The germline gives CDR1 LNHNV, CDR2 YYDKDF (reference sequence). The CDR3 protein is CATRGTGSSYNEQFF. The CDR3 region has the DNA TGTGCCACCAGGGGAACAGGTAGCTCCTACAATGAGCAGTTCTTC. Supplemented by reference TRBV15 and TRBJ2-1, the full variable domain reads DAMVIQNPRYQVTQFGKPVTLSCSQTLNHNVMYWYQQKSSQAPKLLFHYYDKDFNNEADTPDNFQSRRPNTSFCFLDIRSPGLGDTAMYLCATRGTGSSYNEQFFGPGTRLTVL.

The CDR3 DNA is TGTGCCAGCAGCTTAGAGGGGTGGGGCACAGATACGCAGTATTTT. Translation: CASSLEGWGTDTQYF. This chain joins TRBV7-2 and TRBJ2-3; tentative D call: TRBD1 (5 bases). The CDR3 is 15 amino acids. The V end was cut by 1 base, the J end by 1 base, with 9 bases between. Germline lookup yields CDR1 SGHTA and CDR2 FQGNSA.

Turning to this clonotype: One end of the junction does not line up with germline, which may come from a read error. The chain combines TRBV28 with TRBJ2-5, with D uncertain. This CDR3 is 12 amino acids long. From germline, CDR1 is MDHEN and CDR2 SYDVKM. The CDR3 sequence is CASSYGMETRYF. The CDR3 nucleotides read TGTGCCAGCAGTTATGGCATGGAGACCCGGTACTTC. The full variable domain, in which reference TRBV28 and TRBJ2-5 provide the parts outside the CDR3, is DVKVTQSSRYLVKRTGEKVFLECVQDMDHENMFWYRQDPGLGLRLIYFSYDVKMKEKGDIPEGYSVSREKKERFSLILESASTNQTSMYLCASSYGMETRYFGPGTRLLVL.

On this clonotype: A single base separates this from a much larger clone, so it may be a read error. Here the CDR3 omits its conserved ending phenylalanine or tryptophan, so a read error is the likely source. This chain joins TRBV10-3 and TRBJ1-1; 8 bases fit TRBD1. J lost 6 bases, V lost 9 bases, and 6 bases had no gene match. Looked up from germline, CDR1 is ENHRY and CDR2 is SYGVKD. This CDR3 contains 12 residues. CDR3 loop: CAIRGQGAEAFS. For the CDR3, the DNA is TGTGCCATTAGAGGACAGGGCGCTGAAGCTTTCTCT.

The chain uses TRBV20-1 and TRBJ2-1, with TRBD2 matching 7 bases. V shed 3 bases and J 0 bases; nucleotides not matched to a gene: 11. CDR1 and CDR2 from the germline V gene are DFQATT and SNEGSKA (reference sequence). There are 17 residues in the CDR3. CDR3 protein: CSARSTRGGPSYNEQFF. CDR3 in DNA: TGCAGTGCTAGGTCCACGCGCGGGGGACCCTCCTACAATGAGCAGTTCTTC.

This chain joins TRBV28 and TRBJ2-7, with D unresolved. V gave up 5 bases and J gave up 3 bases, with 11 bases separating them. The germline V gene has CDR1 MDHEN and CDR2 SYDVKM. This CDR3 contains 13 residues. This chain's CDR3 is CASSIQRYYEQYF. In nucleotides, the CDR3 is TGTGCCAGCAGTATACAGAGATACTACGAGCAGTACTTC.

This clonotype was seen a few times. CDR3 in amino acids: CASSWGAANEKLFF. CDR3 sequence (DNA): TGCGCCAGCAGCTGGGGGGCGGCTAATGAAAAACTGTTTTTT. The chain is built from TRBV5-1 and TRBJ1-4, with D perhaps TRBD1 (6 bases). Germline lookup yields CDR1 SGHRS and CDR2 YFSETQ. This CDR3 region has 14 residues. V was cut by 3 bases and J by 3 bases, with 9 bases left in between.

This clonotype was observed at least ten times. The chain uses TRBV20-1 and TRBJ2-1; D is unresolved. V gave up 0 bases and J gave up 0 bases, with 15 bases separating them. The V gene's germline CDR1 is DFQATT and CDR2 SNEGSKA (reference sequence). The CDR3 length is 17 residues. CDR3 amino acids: CSARDAGRAGSYNEQFF. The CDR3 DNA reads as TGCAGTGCTAGAGATGCAGGTAGAGCCGGCTCCTACAATGAGCAGTTCTTC.

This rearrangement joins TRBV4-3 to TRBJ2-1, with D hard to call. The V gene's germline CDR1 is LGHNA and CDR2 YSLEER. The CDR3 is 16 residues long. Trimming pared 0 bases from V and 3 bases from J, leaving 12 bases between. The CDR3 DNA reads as TGCGCCAGCAGCCAAGAATTCGGGCTAGTCTACAATGAGCAGTTCTTC. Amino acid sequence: CASSQEFGLVYNEQFF.

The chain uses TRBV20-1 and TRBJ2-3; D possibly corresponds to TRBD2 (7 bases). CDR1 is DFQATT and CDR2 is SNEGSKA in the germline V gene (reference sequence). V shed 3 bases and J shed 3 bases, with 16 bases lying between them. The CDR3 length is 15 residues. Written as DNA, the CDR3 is TGCAGTGCTAGGGGGGCGGGAGTTCTAACAGATACGCAGTATTTT. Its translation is CSARGAGVLTDTQYF.